The T cell receptor (beta chain) under discussion was sequenced for a study of cytomegalovirus exposure and HLA in healthy donors. Whole-study findings and limits: Subsequent analysis showed first-cohort TCR clusters tending to co-occur in over a hundred validation repertoires. Rarity characterized most TCR sequences, yet some public TCRs appeared in many donors. The study listed some 160 cytomegalovirus-associated TCR beta chains.

Concerning this clone itself: Its specificity is not known.

Germline assignment: CDR1 MDHEN and CDR2 SYDVKM. Trimming took 6 bases from V and 4 from J, leaving 19 bases between them. The CDR3 is 16 amino acids. Donors came from a validation cohort of about 120 subjects, distinct from the first 666-subject cohort. Sequenced by immunoSEQ multiplex PCR; TCRdb stores in-frame clones only, minus some. This table has approximately 160,000 clones, roughly 83% appearing once. The sequence was obtained from a man aged 25 to 40 in good health and CMV-seropositive. Sequencing was done on a sample of PBMCs. This chain uses TRBV28 with TRBJ1-5; no firm D call. CDR3 in amino acids: CASSSGVKGKNQPQHF. CDR3 bases: TGTGCCAGCAGCTCCGGGGTGAAGGGTAAGAATCAGCCCCAGCATTTT. Filled out from reference TRBV28 and TRBJ1-5, the complete variable domain reads DVKVTQSSRYLVKRTGEKVFLECVQDMDHENMFWYRQDPGLGLRLIYFSYDVKMKEKGDIPEGYSVSREKKERFSLILESASTNQTSMYLCASSSGVKGKNQPQHFGDGTRLSIL.